Following are 26 T cell receptor beta chains from one sample sequenced in a study of T-cell memory formation after mild COVID-19. In TCRdb, the 5' RACE reads were re-called with MiXCR into one record per CDR3 protein. Of under 250,000 distinct CDR3 sequences listed, roughly 10% are singletons. The sequenced sample consisted of PBMCs or a T cell subset sorted from them (not recorded which). These TCRs come from a man aged 18 to 30 who had mild COVID-19 (a few samples of this study predate the infection). Cell type and time point are not known.

The rearrangement links TRBV5-6 to TRBJ2-4; tentatively, D is TRBD1 (6 bases). This CDR3 is built from 14 residues. Per the germline V gene, CDR1 is SGHDT and CDR2 is YYEEEE. Trimming took off 0 bases at V and 6 bases at J, with 10 bases between the two ends. Written as DNA, the CDR3 is TGTGCCAGCAGCTTGGGTCAGGGGAGAAACATTCAGTACTTC. It is translated as CASSLGQGRNIQYF.

This clonotype was observed once. The chain employs TRBV20-1 and TRBJ2-1; the D gene could be TRBD1 or TRBD2 (5 bases each). The CDR3 consists of 15 residues. V lost 1 base and J 0 bases, leaving 10 bases between the germline ends. The germline gives CDR1 DFQATT, CDR2 SNEGSKA (reference sequence). The CDR3 loop reads CSARASGSSYNEQFF. The DNA of the CDR3 is TGCAGTGCTAGAGCATCAGGGAGCTCCTACAATGAGCAGTTCTTC.

There are many counts of this clonotype. The rearrangement links TRBV12-3 or TRBV12-4 to TRBJ1-6; TRBD1 matches at 8 bases. CDR3 size: 15 residues. The V segment lost 4 bases and the J segment 7 bases; nucleotides outside the gene matches: 6. This CDR3 reads CASSSGQGGNSPLHF. The CDR3, as DNA: TGTGCCAGCAGTTCCGGACAGGGCGGGAATTCACCCCTCCACTTT.

This clonotype was counted ten times or more. J is TRBJ2-2 and V is TRBV5-1; D remains unclear. This CDR3 region has 14 residues. V was trimmed by 0 bases and J by 6 bases, leaving 9 bases between them. CDR1 and CDR2 from the germline V gene are SGHRS and YFSETQ. The CDR3 nucleotides read TGCGCCAGCAGCTTGGTGTATGGGGCCGGGGAGCTGTTTTTT. This codes for CASSLVYGAGELFF.

This clonotype occurred many times. The chain's CDR3 is CSVRQGEHQPQHF. The CDR3 DNA is TGCAGCGTCAGACAGGGAGAGCATCAGCCCCAGCATTTT. V gene TRBV29-1 combines with J gene TRBJ1-5; 7 positions agree with TRBD1. This CDR3 is built from 13 residues. The V gene's germline CDR1 is SQVTM and CDR2 ANQGSEA. The ends lost 6 bases at V and 5 bases at J; junction bases unmatched: 7.

This clonotype has just a few counts. The J gene is TRBJ2-5, the V gene TRBV27; 9 nucleotides align to TRBD2. Trimming took 3 bases from V and 5 from J; bases not matched to a gene: 10. The CDR3 sequence is 16 residues long. CDR1 and CDR2 from the germline V gene are MNHEY and SMNVEV (reference sequence). The CDR3 protein is CASSLASAGGLETQYF. Written as DNA, the CDR3 is TGTGCCAGCAGTTTGGCCTCGGCGGGGGGGCTGGAGACCCAGTACTTC.

V usage is TRBV12-3 or TRBV12-4 and J usage is TRBJ1-6, with TRBD1 as a possible D gene (5 bases). Between the trimmed V and J ends, which lost 8 bases and 5 bases, there was a span of 13 bases. The CDR3 loop spans 14 amino acids. In nucleotides, the CDR3 is TGTGCCAGCCAGGGCACAGCACATAATTCACCCCTCCACTTT. Protein product: CASQGTAHNSPLHF.

The chain carries TRBV7-2 and TRBJ2-7; the D is unclear. This CDR3 comprises 14 residues. The V end lost 2 bases, the J end lost 2 bases, and 10 bases lay between the germline ends. Germline CDR1 is SGHTA and CDR2 is FQGNSA. This chain's CDR3 is CASSLPGGTYEQYF. The DNA of the CDR3 is TGTGCCAGCAGCTTACCAGGCGGAACCTACGAGCAGTACTTC.

This clonotype was seen many times. The chain links TRBV6-5 to TRBJ1-2; D possibly corresponds to TRBD1 (5 bases). Deletions cut 2 bases from V and 2 bases from J, with 6 bases between. Germline values: CDR1 MNHEY, CDR2 SVGAGI. This CDR3 is built from 13 residues. This chain's CDR3 is CASSYDRNYGYTF. CDR3 sequence (DNA): TGTGCCAGCAGTTACGACAGAAACTATGGCTACACCTTC.

The sample holds a few counts of this clonotype. The chain uses TRBV3-2 and TRBJ1-6. TRBV3-2 is labeled a pseudogene. The CDR3 sequence is 19 residues long. CDR3 sequence: CASSHLRRTDRPTDSPLHF. Written as DNA, the CDR3 is TGTGCCAGCAGCCATCTGCGACGGACGGATCGACCTACGGATTCACCCCTCCACTTT.

The genes are TRBV7-2 and TRBJ2-5; TRBD2 agrees at 8 bases. J was trimmed by 1 base and V by 4 bases; bases with no gene match: 2. Looked up from germline, CDR1 is SGHTA and CDR2 is FQGNSA. The CDR3 totals 14 residues. CDR3 nucleotide sequence: TGTGCCAGCAGCTCAGCGGGGGCCCAAGAGACCCAGTACTTC. It specifies CASSSAGAQETQYF.

This clonotype has a handful of counts. The chain is built from TRBV30 and TRBJ2-4; no firm D call. V lost 2 bases and J 6 bases, leaving 8 bases between the germline ends. There are 12 residues in the CDR3. Germline CDR1 is GTSNPN and CDR2 is SVGIG (reference sequence). In DNA, the CDR3 is TGTGCCTGGAGTTGGGGATTAAACATTCAGTACTTC. This gives the protein CAWSWGLNIQYF.

The chain links TRBV6-2 or TRBV6-3 to TRBJ2-7; a weak D match, TRBD1 (6 bases). The CDR3 sequence is 15 residues long. V lost 5 bases and J 5 bases, leaving 19 bases between the germline ends. Germline loops: CDR1 MNHEY, CDR2 SVGEGT. The CDR3 region has the DNA TGTGCCAGCAGTAACCGAGGGGGTCCGGAAGACGAGCAGTACGTC. Its translation is CASSNRGGPEDEQYV.

V usage is TRBV2 and J usage is TRBJ1-4; D gene uncertain. Trimming cost V 3 bases and J 7 bases, with 12 bases left between them. The CDR3 totals 14 residues. The germline V gene encodes CDR1 SNHLY and CDR2 FYNNEI. The CDR3 DNA follows: TGTGCCAGCAGTGATATCTCGCGAGTTGAAAAACTGTTTTTT. This codes for CASSDISRVEKLFF.

In its sample, this clonotype was seen many times. The chain is built from TRBV20-1 and TRBJ2-3; 11 bases map to TRBD2. This CDR3 is 20 amino acids long. Trimming took 0 bases from V and 0 from J; bases not matched to a gene: 14. Per germline, CDR1 DFQATT and CDR2 SNEGSKA (reference sequence). The CDR3 protein is CSARDEPLAGGTYSTDTQYF. As DNA, the CDR3 is TGCAGTGCTAGAGATGAGCCCCTAGCGGGGGGCACTTATAGCACAGATACGCAGTATTTT.

V is TRBV12-3 or TRBV12-4 and J is TRBJ2-5; D might be TRBD1 (7 bases). The V end was cut by 5 bases, the J end by 4 bases, with 11 bases between. The CDR3 is 13 amino acids. DNA of the CDR3: TGTGCCAGCAGTGCCAGGGGGGCAGAGACCCAGTACTTC. Amino acids: CASSARGAETQYF.

The rearrangement uses TRBV12-3 or TRBV12-4 and TRBJ1-1; 7 nucleotides line up with TRBD1. V shed 3 bases, J shed 9 bases, and the junction held 7 bases outside the gene matches. The CDR3 has 13 amino acids. The CDR3 reads CASSFQGGFKAFF. The CDR3 bases are TGTGCCAGCAGTTTTCAGGGGGGTTTTAAAGCTTTCTTT.

The V call is TRBV11-2, the J call TRBJ2-5, with 7 bases identical to TRBD2. CDR3 length: 16 amino acids. V lost 3 bases and J lost 5; bases outside the gene matches: 12. Germline V gene data show CDR1 as SGHAT and CDR2 as FQNNGV. The DNA of the CDR3 is TGTGCCAGCAGCTTGGGAGGAGGGAGGGCCATGGAGACCCAGTACTTC. Translating it yields CASSLGGGRAMETQYF.

The CDR3 DNA is TGTGCCAGCAGCTTAAATTCTCTCGGGGGGGCCTACGAGCAGTACTTC. It translates to CASSLNSLGGAYEQYF. The V call is TRBV7-8, the J call TRBJ2-7, with 8 bases lining up with TRBD2. This CDR3 spans 16 amino acids. The germline V gene encodes CDR1 SGHVS and CDR2 FQNEAQ. Germline trimming cut 2 bases from V and 2 bases from J; bases unmatched to any gene: 8.

V gene TRBV19 combines with J gene TRBJ1-5, with 8 bases aligning to TRBD1. Germline V gene lookup returns CDR1 LNHDA and CDR2 SQIVND (reference sequence). The ends lost 7 bases at V and 2 bases at J; junction bases unmatched: 13. The CDR3 totals 17 residues. CDR3 nucleotide sequence: TGTGCCAGTACCGACAGGGGCCGCTTGGTCGGCAATCAGCCCCAGCATTTT. As protein: CASTDRGRLVGNQPQHF. Full variable domain (outside the CDR3, taken from reference TRBV19 and TRBJ1-5): DGGITQSPKYLFRKEGQNVTLSCEQNLNHDAMYWYRQDPGQGLRLIYYSQIVNDFQKGDIAEGYSVSREKKESFPLTVTSAQKNPTAFYLCASTDRGRLVGNQPQHFGDGTRLSIL.

A few counts support this clonotype. V and J are TRBV6-5 and TRBJ2-3; 14 nucleotides agree with TRBD2. V lost 0 bases to trimming and J lost 4 bases; unmatched junction nucleotides: 6. Germline CDR1 reads MNHEY; CDR2 reads SVGAGI. CDR3 length: 18 amino acids. Here the CDR3 DNA reads TGTGCCAGCAGTTACTCCGGGACTAGCGGGGGATCAGCAGATACGCAGTATTTT. Encoded protein: CASSYSGTSGGSADTQYF.

This clonotype came up many times. V is TRBV6-5 and J is TRBJ1-1; D call uncertain. V was trimmed by 6 bases and J by 10 bases, leaving 15 bases between them. The CDR3 length is 12 residues. The germline V gene encodes CDR1 MNHEY and CDR2 SVGAGI. The DNA for the CDR3 is TGTGCCAGCAGCCTACCGGGAACTCTAGCTTTCTTT. Protein product: CASSLPGTLAFF.

In its sample, this clonotype was seen a few times. The J gene is TRBJ2-1, the V gene TRBV2; TRBD2 matches 12 bases. Germline-derived CDR1 and CDR2 are SNHLY and FYNNEI. The CDR3 is 15 residues long. V shed 2 bases and J 9 bases; nucleotides not matched to a gene: 5. CDR3 DNA sequence: TGTGCCAGCAGTGAAATTGGACTAGCGGGGCTTGAGCAGTTCTTC. Residues: CASSEIGLAGLEQFF.

The table lists this clonotype with a few counts. The chain is built from TRBV28 and TRBJ2-1; 10 bases fit TRBD2. Germline CDR1 is MDHEN and CDR2 is SYDVKM. V lost 5 bases, J lost 8 bases, and 12 bases stayed unmatched. The CDR3 is 16 amino acids. The CDR3: CASSLGGAGGPDEQFF. DNA of the CDR3: TGTGCCAGCAGTCTCGGGGGAGCGGGGGGGCCGGATGAGCAGTTCTTC.

The chain couples TRBV7-2 to TRBJ2-6, with D unresolved. Germline values: CDR1 SGHTA, CDR2 FQGNSA. Trimming took 3 bases from V and 5 from J, leaving 2 bases between them. The CDR3 has 12 amino acids. The CDR3 loop is CASSLRANVLTF. CDR3 in DNA: TGTGCCAGCAGCTTGCGGGCCAACGTCCTGACTTTC.

V and J are TRBV16 and TRBJ1-3, with 10 bases lining up with TRBD1. With 4 bases clipped from V and 2 bases from J, the junction kept 5 bases outside the gene matches. The germline V gene has CDR1 KGHSY and CDR2 FQNENV. CDR3 length: 16 amino acids. Written as DNA, the CDR3 is TGTGCCAGCAGCCGGGACAGGGGAGCACCTGGAAACACCATATATTTT. This sequence encodes CASSRDRGAPGNTIYF. Complete variable domain (other parts from reference TRBV16 and TRBJ1-3): GEEVAQTPKHLVRGEGQKAKLYCAPIKGHSYVFWYQQVLKNEFKFLISFQNENVFDETGMPKERFSAKCLPNSPCSLEIQATKLEDSAVYFCASSRDRGAPGNTIYFGEGSWLTVV.